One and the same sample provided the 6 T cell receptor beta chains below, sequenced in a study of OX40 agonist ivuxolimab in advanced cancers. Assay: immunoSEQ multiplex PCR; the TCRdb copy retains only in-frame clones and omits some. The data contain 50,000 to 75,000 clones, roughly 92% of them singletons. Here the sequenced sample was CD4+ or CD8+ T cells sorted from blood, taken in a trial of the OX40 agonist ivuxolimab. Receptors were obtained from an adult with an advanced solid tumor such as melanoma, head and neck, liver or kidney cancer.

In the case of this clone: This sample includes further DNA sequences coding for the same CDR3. The CDR3 loop is CASSVGISGNTIYF. The CDR3 coding sequence is TGTGCCAGCAGCGTAGGGATCTCTGGAAACACCATATATTTT. The chain is built from TRBV9 and TRBJ1-3; D not resolved. Trimming pared 0 bases from V and 0 bases from J, leaving 4 bases between. The CDR3 sequence is 14 residues long. CDR1 and CDR2 from the germline V gene are SGDLS and YYNGEE.

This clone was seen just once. The CDR3 spells CASSLATGLVIGSTEAFF. CDR3 in DNA: TGCGCCAGCAGCTTGGCCACCGGGCTCGTAATAGGTAGCACTGAAGCTTTCTTT. This sequence joins TRBV5-1 and TRBJ1-1; D remains unclear. The germline gives CDR1 SGHRS, CDR2 YFSETQ. This CDR3 spans 18 amino acids. The germline V and J ends were trimmed by 0 bases and 4 bases, with 22 bases remaining between them.

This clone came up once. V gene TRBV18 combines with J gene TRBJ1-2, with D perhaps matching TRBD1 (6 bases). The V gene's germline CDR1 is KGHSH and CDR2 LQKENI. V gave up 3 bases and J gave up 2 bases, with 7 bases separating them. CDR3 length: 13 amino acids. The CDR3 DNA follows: TGTGCCAGCTCACCCGGGACAAACTATGGCTACACCTTC. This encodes CASSPGTNYGYTF. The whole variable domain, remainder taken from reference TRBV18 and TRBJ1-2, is NAGVMQNPRHLVRRRGQEARLRCSPMKGHSHVYWYRQLPEEGLKFMVYLQKENIIDESGMPKERFSAEFPKEGPSILRIQQVVRGDSAAYFCASSPGTNYGYTFGSGTRLTVV.

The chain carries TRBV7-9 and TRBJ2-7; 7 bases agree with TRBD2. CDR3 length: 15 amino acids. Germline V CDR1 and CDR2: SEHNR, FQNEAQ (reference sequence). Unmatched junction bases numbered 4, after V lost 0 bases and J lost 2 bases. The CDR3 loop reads CASSLAPGGTYEQYF. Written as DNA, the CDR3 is TGTGCCAGCAGCTTAGCGCCGGGGGGAACCTACGAGCAGTACTTC.

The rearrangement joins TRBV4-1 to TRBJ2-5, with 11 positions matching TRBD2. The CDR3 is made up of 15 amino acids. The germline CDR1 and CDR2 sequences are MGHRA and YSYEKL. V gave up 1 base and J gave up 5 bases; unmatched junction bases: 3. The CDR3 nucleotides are TGCGCCAGCAGCCAAGCTAGCGGGGGGTACGAGACCCAGTACTTC. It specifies CASSQASGGYETQYF.

The CDR3 reads CASSLGGVSGYGYTF. CDR3 nucleotide sequence: TGTGCCAGCAGCTTAGGCGGGGTTTCAGGCTATGGCTACACCTTC. The chain employs TRBV11-2 and TRBJ1-2; D is unclear. The germline V gene has CDR1 SGHAT and CDR2 FQNNGV. Trimming stripped 1 base from V and 4 bases from J, with 13 bases between. The CDR3 consists of 15 residues.